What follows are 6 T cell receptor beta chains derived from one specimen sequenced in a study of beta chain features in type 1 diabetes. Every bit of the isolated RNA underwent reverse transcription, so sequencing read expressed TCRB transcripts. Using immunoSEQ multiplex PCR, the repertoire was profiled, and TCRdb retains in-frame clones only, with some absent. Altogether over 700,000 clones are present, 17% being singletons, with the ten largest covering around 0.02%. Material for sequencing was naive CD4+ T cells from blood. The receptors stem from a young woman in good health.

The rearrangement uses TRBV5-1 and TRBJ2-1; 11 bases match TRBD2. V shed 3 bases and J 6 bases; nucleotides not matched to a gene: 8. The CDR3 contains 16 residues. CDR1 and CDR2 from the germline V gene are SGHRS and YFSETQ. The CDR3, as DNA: TGCGCCAGCAGCTCCCTAACTAGCGGGAGTGGCAATGAGCAGTTCTTC. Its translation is CASSSLTSGSGNEQFF.

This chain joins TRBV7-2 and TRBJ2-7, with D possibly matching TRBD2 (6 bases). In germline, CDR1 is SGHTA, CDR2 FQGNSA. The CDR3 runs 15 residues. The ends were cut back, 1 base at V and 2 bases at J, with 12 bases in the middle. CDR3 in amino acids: CASSLEGGIAYEQYF. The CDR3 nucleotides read TGTGCCAGCAGCTTAGAGGGCGGGATCGCCTACGAGCAGTACTTC.

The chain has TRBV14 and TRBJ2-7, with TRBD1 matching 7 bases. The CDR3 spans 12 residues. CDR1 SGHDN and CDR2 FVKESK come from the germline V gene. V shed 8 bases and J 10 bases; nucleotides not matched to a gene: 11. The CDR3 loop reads CASGIGDSGQYF. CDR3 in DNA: TGTGCCAGCGGAATTGGGGACAGCGGCCAGTACTTC.

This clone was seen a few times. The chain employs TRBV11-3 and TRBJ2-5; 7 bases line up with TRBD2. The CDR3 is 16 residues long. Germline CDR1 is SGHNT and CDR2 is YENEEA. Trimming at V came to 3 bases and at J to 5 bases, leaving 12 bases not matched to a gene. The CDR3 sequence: CASSFRLAWGHETQYF. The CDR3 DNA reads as TGTGCCAGCAGCTTCCGACTAGCATGGGGTCACGAGACCCAGTACTTC.

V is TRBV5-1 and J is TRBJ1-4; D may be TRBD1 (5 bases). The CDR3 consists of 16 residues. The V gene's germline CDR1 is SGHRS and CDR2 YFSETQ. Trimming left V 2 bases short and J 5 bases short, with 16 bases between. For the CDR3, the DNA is TGCGCCAGCAGCTTACAACCTACGGGGCGGAATGAAAAACTGTTTTTT. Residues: CASSLQPTGRNEKLFF.

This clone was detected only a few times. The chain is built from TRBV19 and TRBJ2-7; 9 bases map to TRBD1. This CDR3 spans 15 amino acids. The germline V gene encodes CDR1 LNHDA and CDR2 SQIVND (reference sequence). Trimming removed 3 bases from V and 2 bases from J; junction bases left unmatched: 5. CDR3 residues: CASSIPGQGPYEQYF. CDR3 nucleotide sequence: TGTGCCAGTAGTATCCCGGGACAGGGTCCCTACGAGCAGTACTTC.